This T cell receptor beta chain was captured in a study of blood T cell repertoires in COVID-19. Produced via immunoSEQ multiplex PCR; TCRdb's table is partial and in-frame only. Here the sample spans 50,000 or so clones, around nine tenths being singletons. After removal of 1 base from V and 6 bases from J, the junction contained 6 bases not matched to a gene. Germline lookup yields CDR1 KGHSH and CDR2 LQKENI. CDR3 length equals 15 residues. This TCR derives from an elderly man with acute or convalescent COVID-19. Material: peripheral blood. The chain uses TRBV18 and TRBJ2-7; TRBD1 aligns across 10 bases. CDR3 DNA: TGTGCCAGCTCACCACGGGGACAGGGGACGCTCGAGCAGTACTTC. Translating it yields CASSPRGQGTLEQYF. The full variable domain, completed using reference TRBV18 and TRBJ2-7, is NAGVMQNPRHLVRRRGQEARLRCSPMKGHSHVYWYRQLPEEGLKFMVYLQKENIIDESGMPKERFSAEFPKEGPSILRIQQVVRGDSAAYFCASSPRGQGTLEQYFGPGTRLTVT.